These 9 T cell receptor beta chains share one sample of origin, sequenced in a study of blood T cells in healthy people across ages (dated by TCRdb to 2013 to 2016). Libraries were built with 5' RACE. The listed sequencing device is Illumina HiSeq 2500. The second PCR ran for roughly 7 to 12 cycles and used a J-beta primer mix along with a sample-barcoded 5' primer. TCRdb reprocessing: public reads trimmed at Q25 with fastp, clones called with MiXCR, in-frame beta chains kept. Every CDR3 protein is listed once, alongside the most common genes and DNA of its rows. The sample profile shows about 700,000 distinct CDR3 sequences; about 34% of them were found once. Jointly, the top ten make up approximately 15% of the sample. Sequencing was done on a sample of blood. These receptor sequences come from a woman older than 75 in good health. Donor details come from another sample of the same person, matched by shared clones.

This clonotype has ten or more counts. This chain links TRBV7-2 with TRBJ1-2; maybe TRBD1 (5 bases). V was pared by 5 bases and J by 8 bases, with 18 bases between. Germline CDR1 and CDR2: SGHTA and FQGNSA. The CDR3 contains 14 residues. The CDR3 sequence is CASSPTGSEGGYTF. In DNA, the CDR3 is TGTGCCAGCAGCCCCACGGGGTCCGAGGGGGGCTACACCTTC.

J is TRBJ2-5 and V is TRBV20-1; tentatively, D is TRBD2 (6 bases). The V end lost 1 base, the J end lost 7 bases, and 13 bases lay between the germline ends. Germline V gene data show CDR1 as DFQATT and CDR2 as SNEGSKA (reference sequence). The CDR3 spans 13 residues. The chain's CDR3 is CSARGGVGGTQYF. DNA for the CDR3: TGCAGTGCTAGAGGCGGGGTCGGGGGGACCCAGTACTTC.

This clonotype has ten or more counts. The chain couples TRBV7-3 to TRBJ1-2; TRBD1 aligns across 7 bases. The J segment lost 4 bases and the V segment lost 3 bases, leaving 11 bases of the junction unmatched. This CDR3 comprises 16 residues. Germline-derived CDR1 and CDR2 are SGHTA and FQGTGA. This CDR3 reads CASSFRLTGRIYGYTF. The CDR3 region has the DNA TGTGCCAGCAGCTTCCGGTTGACAGGGAGAATCTATGGCTACACCTTC.

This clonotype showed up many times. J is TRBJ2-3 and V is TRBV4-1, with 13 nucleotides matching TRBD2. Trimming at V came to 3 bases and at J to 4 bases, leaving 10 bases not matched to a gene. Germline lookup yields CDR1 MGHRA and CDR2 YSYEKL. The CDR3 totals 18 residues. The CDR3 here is CASSHLWTSGGSPDTQYF. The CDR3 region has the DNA TGCGCCAGCAGCCACCTGTGGACTAGCGGGGGTAGTCCAGATACGCAGTATTTT.

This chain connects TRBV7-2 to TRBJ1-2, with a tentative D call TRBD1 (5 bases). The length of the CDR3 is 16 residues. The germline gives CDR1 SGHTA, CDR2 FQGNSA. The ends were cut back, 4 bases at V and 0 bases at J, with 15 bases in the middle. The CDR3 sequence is CASSSHGGAPNYGYTF. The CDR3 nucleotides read TGTGCCAGCAGCTCCCACGGAGGGGCGCCTAACTATGGCTACACCTTC.

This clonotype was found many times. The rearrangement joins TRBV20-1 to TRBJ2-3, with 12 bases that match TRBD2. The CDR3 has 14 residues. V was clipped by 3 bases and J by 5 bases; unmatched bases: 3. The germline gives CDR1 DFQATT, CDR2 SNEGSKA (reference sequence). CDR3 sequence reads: CSARTSGGGDTQYF. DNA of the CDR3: TGCAGTGCTAGGACTAGCGGGGGTGGAGATACGCAGTATTTT.

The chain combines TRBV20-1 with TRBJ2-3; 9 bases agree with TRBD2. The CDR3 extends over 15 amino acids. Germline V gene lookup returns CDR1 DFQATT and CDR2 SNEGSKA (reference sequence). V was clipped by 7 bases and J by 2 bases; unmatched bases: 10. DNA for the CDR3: TGCAGTGTTGGCCGACTAGCGGCCCCCACAGATACGCAGTATTTT. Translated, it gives CSVGRLAAPTDTQYF.

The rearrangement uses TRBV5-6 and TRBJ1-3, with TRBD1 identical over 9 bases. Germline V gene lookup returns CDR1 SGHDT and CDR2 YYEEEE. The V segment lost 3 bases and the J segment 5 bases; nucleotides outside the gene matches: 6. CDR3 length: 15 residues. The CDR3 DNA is TGTGCCAGCAGCTCCTCCGGGACAGGGAGAAACACCATATATTTT. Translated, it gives CASSSSGTGRNTIYF.

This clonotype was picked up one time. The CDR3 DNA follows: TGTGCCAGCAGCCCCACTAGCGGCCAAGAGACCCAGTACTTC. It encodes CASSPTSGQETQYF. The rearrangement joins TRBV4-2 to TRBJ2-5, with 8 bases fitting TRBD2. This CDR3 is 14 amino acids long. Per the germline V gene, CDR1 is LGHNA and CDR2 is YNFKEQ. V lost 4 bases, J lost 1 base, and 2 bases stayed unmatched.